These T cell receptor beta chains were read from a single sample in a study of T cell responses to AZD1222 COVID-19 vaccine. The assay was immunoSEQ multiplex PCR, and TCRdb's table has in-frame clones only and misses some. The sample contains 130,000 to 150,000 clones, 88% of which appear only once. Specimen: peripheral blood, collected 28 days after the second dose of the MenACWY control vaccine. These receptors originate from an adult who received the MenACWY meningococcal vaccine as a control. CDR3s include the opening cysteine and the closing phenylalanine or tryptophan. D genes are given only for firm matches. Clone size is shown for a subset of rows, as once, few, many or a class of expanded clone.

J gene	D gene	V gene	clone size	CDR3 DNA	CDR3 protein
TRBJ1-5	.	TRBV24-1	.	TGTGCCACCAGTGATTCGCGGGCCTTTTCCGATCAGCCCCAGCATTTT	CATSDSRAFSDQPQHF
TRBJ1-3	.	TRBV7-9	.	TGTGCCAGCAGCATAAACTCTGGAAACACCATATATTTT	CASSINSGNTIYF
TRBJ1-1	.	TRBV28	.	TGTGCCAGCAGTTCACAGCCCATGAACACTGAAGCTTTCTTT	CASSSQPMNTEAFF
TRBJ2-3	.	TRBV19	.	TGTGCCAGTAGTCACCAAAGCACAGATACGCAGTATTTT	CASSHQSTDTQYF
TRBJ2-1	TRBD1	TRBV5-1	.	TGCGCCAGCGCCTCGACAGGGGTGGTGAATGAGCAGTTCTTC	CASASTGVVNEQFF
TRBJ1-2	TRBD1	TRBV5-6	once	TGTGCCAGCAACAGACAGGGGGCGGACTATGGCCACACCTTC	CASNRQGADYGHTF
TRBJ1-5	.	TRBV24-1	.	TGTGCCACCAGTGAGGGGGGGGGCAGGCTCGTCAATCAGCCCCAGCATTTT	CATSEGGGRLVNQPQHF
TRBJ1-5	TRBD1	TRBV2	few	TGTGCCAGCAGCACGACAGGGGGCCTTCAGCCCCAGCATTTT	CASSTTGGLQPQHF
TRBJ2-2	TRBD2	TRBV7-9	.	TGTGCCAGCAGCTTAAGCGGGATGTACGGGGAGCTGTTTTTT	CASSLSGMYGELFF
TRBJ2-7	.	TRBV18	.	TGTGCCAGCTCAGTCGGTCTATTAAGCGGGGAGCAGTACTTC	CASSVGLLSGEQYF
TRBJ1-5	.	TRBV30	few	TGTGCCTGGAGGTCAGGGGTTTGGAGCAATCAGCCCCAGCATTTT	CAWRSGVWSNQPQHF
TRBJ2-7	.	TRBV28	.	TGTGCCAGCAGCCTCGCAGGGGCCCTCTCCTACGAGCAGTACTTC	CASSLAGALSYEQYF
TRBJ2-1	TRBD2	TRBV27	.	TGTGCCAGCAGTTTGGGTAGCGGGAGGCTCGGTGAGCAGTTCTTC	CASSLGSGRLGEQFF
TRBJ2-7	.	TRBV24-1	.	TGTGCCACCAGTGATCCGACAGCCCGAAGCTCCTACGAGCAGTACTTC	CATSDPTARSSYEQYF
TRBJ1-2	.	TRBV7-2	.	TGTGCCAGCAGCTTGAATTGGGGGGCCCAGGGGTATGGCTACACCTTC	CASSLNWGAQGYGYTF
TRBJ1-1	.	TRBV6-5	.	TGTGCCAGCAGTTACTCGGGGGGAGGTACTGAAGCTTTCTTT	CASSYSGGGTEAFF
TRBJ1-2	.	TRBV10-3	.	TGTGCCATCAGTGAGACGGGACCTAATGCCGGCTACACCTTC	CAISETGPNAGYTF
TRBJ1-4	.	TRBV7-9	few	TGTGCCAGCAGCTTATCCGGGACAAGGGGAGGAAAACTGTTTTTT	CASSLSGTRGGKLFF
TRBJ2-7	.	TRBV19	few	TGTGCCAGTAAGGGCTACGAGCAGTACTTC	CASKGYEQYF
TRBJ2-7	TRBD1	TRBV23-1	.	TGCGCCAGCTTTACCGGGACAGGGATATACGAGCAGTACTTC	CASFTGTGIYEQYF
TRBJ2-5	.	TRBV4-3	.	TGCGCCAGCAGCCAAGAATGGGGCCGCGAGACCCAGTACTTC	CASSQEWGRETQYF
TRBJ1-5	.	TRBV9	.	TGTGCCAGCAGCGGGGCACCGAATCAGCCCCAGCATTTT	CASSGAPNQPQHF
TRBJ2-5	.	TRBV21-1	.	TGTGCCAGCAGCAAGGAGCAGGGCCATGAGCGAGAGGAGACCCAGTACTTC	CASSKEQGHEREETQYF
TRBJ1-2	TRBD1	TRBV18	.	TGTGCCAGCTCACCACGTACAGGGGAAGGCTACACCTTC	CASSPRTGEGYTF
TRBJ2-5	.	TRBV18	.	TGTGCCAGCTCACCGTCCAGGGCCCGAGAGACCCAGTACTTC	CASSPSRARETQYF
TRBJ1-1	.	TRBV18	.	TGTGCCAGCTCACCAAACGGGGACACTGAAGCTTTCTTT	CASSPNGDTEAFF
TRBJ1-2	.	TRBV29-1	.	TGCAGCTCTGATGTGGGCACCACTAACTATGGCTACACCTTC	CSSDVGTTNYGYTF
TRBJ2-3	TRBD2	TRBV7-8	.	TGTGCCAGCAGCACCCGGACTAGTGGAACAGATACGCAGTATTTT	CASSTRTSGTDTQYF